The present TCR beta chain was sequenced within a study of cytomegalovirus exposure and HLA in healthy donors. Trimming at V came to 5 bases and at J to 1 base, leaving 4 bases not matched to a gene. This CDR3 region has 14 residues. Germline lookup yields CDR1 SEHNR and CDR2 FQNEAQ (reference sequence). This clone was picked up a small number of times. The antigen remains undetermined. PCR employed 60 Vbeta and 13 Jbeta primers. Profiling relied on immunoSEQ multiplex PCR, and the TCRdb table lists in-frame clones only, not all of them. The table has about 78,000 clones, around 70% seen once. General study points: The study labeled 164 TCR beta chains cytomegalovirus-associated. 87-base-pair reads could not separate some V segments, including TRBV6-2 and TRBV6-3. Available immune exposure information was restricted to CMV serostatus only.

The source is a middle-aged woman in good health and CMV-seropositive. Sequenced sample: PBMCs. The chain combines TRBV7-9 with TRBJ2-7; 8 bases are a match to TRBD1. DNA for the CDR3: TGTGCCAGCAGCCGCACAGGGGGATCCTACGAGCAGTACTTC. Translating it yields CASSRTGGSYEQYF. Combining the CDR3 with reference TRBV7-9 and TRBJ2-7 gives the whole variable domain DTGVSQNPRHKITKRGQNVTFRCDPISEHNRLYWYRQTLGQGPEFLTYFQNEAQLEKSRLLSDRFSAERPKGSFSTLEIQRTEQGDSAMYLCASSRTGGSYEQYFGPGTRLTVT.